The clone carrying this T cell receptor beta chain was found once. Looked up from germline, CDR1 is WSHSY and CDR2 is SAAADI. Trimming pared 2 bases from V and 5 bases from J, leaving 9 bases between. The CDR3 consists of 14 residues. Assay: immunoSEQ multiplex PCR; the TCRdb copy retains only in-frame clones and omits some. The sample yields around 15,000 clones, 85% to 90% seen once. The data originate from a study of OX40 agonist ivuxolimab in advanced cancers. V usage is TRBV10-2 and J usage is TRBJ2-2; D may be TRBD2 (5 bases). The TCR comes from an adult with an advanced solid tumor such as melanoma, head and neck, liver or kidney cancer. Here the sequenced sample was CD4+ or CD8+ T cells sorted from blood, taken in a trial of the OX40 agonist ivuxolimab. The CDR3 region has the DNA TGCGCCAGCAGTGAGGACGGAGGTACCGGGGAGCTGTTTTTT. Protein product: CASSEDGGTGELFF.